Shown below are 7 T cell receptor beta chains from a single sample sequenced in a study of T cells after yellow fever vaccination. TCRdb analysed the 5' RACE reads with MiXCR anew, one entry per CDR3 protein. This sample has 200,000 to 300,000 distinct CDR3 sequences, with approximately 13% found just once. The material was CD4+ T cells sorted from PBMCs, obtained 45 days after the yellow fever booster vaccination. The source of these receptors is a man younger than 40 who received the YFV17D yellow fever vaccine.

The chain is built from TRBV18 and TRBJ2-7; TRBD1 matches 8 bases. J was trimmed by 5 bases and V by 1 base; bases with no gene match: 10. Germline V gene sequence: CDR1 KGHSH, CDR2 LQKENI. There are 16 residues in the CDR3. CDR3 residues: CASSPLPMRTGHEQYF. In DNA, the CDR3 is TGTGCCAGCTCACCACTCCCGATGAGGACAGGGCACGAGCAGTACTTC.

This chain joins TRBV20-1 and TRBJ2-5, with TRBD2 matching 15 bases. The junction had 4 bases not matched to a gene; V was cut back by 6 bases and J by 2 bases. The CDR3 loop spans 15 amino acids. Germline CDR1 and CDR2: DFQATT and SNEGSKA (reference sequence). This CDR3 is CSAPGLAGGQETQYF. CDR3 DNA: TGCAGTGCCCCGGGACTAGCGGGGGGACAAGAGACCCAGTACTTC.

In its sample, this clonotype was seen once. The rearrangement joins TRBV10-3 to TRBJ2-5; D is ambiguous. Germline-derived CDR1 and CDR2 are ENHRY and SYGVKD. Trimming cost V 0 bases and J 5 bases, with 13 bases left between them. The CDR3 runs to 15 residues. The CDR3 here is CAISESVKDHETQYF. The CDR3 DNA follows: TGTGCCATCAGTGAGTCGGTTAAGGATCACGAGACCCAGTACTTC.

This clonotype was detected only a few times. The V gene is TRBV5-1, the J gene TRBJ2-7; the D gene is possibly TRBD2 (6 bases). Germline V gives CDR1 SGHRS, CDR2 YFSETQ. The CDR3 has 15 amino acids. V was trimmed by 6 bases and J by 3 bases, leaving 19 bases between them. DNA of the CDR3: TGCGCCAGCAAGGGGTATACGGAGGGGTTCTACGAGCAGTACTTC. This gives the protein CASKGYTEGFYEQYF.

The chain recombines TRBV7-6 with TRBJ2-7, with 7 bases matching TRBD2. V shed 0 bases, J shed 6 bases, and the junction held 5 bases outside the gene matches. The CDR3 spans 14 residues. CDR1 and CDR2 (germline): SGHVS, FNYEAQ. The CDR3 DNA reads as TGTGCCAGCAGCTTAGCGCTCGGGGGGAGCGAGCAGTACTTC. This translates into CASSLALGGSEQYF.

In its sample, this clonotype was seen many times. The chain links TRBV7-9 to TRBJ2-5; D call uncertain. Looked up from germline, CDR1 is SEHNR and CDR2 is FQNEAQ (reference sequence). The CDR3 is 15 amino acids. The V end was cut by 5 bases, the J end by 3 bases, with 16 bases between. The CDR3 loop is CASSLDRNYKETQYF. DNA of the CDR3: TGTGCCAGCAGCCTCGACCGAAACTACAAAGAGACCCAGTACTTC.

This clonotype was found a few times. Written as DNA, the CDR3 is TGCAGTGCTAGAGGAACTAGCGTGGGTTCGGAGACCCAGTACTTC. Its protein product is CSARGTSVGSETQYF. The chain uses TRBV20-1 and TRBJ2-5; 7 positions agree with TRBD2. Germline CDR1 and CDR2: DFQATT and SNEGSKA (reference sequence). The CDR3 runs 15 residues. The junction had 10 bases not matched to a gene; V was cut back by 1 base and J by 5 bases.